This TCR beta chain came from a study of blood T cell repertoires in COVID-19. Study in general: Acute and convalescent COVID-19 samples came from the United States, Italy and Spain. Sources were T cells, B-cell-depleted T cells, or PBMCs; the material itself was cDNA or gDNA.

Original processing notes: Nucleated cell counts were estimated from reference gene primer amplification. Only in-frame clones appear in the TCRdb table, and some are missing; sequencing was by immunoSEQ multiplex PCR. That table supplies the V and J calls and clone size; D and trimming were determined from the DNA. This repertoire shows about 220,000 clones, 70% to 85% found once; its top ten account for approximately 2.3%. V lost 1 base and J lost 0, with 13 bases in between. CDR1 is SGDLS, CDR2 YYNGEE, per germline. The CDR3 has 16 amino acids. The rearrangement joins TRBV9 to TRBJ1-1; D not certain. The sequence was collected from a middle-aged man who had recovered from COVID-19. The sample was peripheral blood. The CDR3 sequence is CASSVLSSPMNTEAFF. CDR3 nucleotide sequence: TGTGCCAGCAGCGTACTTTCTTCTCCTATGAACACTGAAGCTTTCTTT.